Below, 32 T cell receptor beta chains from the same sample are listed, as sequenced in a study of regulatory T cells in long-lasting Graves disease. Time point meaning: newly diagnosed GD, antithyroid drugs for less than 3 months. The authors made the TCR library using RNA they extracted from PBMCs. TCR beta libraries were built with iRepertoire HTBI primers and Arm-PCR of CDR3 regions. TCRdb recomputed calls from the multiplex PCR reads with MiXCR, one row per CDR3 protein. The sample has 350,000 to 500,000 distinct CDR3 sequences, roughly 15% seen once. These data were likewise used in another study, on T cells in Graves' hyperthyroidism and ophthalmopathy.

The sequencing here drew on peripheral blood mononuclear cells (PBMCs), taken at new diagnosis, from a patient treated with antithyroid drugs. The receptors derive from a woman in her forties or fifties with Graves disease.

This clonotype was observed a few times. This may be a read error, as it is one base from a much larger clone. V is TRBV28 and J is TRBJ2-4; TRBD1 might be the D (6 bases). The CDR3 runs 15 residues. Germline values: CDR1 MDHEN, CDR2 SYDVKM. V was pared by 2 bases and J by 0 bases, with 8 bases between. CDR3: CASSLGQIAKNIQYF. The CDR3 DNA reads TGTGCCAGCAGTTTAGGACAGATAGCCAAAAACATTCAGTACTTC.

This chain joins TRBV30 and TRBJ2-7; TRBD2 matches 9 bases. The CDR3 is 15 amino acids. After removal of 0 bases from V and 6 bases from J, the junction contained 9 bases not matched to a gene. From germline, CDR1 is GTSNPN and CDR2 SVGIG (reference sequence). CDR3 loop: CAWSVPGGRAAEQYF. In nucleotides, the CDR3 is TGTGCCTGGAGTGTACCGGGCGGGAGGGCCGCCGAGCAGTACTTC.

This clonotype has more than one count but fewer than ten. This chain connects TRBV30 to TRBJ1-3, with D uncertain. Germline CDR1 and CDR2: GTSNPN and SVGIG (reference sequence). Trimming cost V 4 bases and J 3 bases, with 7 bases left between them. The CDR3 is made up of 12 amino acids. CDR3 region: CAWKGFGNTIYF. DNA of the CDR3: TGTGCCTGGAAGGGTTTTGGAAACACCATATATTTT.

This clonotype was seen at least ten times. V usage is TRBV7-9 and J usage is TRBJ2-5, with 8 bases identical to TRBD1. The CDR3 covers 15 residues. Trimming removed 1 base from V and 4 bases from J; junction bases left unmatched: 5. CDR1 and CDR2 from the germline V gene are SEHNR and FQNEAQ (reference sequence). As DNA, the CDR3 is TGTGCCAGCAGCTTAGTATCCAGGGGGCGAGAGACCCAGTACTTC. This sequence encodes CASSLVSRGRETQYF.

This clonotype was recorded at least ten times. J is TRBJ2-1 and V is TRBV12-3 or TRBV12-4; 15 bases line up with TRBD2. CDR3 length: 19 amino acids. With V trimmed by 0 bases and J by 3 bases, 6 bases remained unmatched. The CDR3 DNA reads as TGTGCCAGCAGTTTAGCTGGACTAGCGGGAGGGCAGGACTACAATGAGCAGTTCTTC. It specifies CASSLAGLAGGQDYNEQFF.

The CDR3 nucleotides are TGCGCCAGCAGCTTAGGGACAACGAATAGCAATCAGCCCCAGCATTTT. Protein: CASSLGTTNSNQPQHF. This sequence joins TRBV5-1 and TRBJ1-5; D might be TRBD1 (6 bases). There are 16 residues in the CDR3. Trimming removed 2 bases at V and 0 bases at J, with 12 bases between. In germline, CDR1 is SGHRS, CDR2 YFSETQ. Variable domain in full (rest from reference TRBV5-1 and TRBJ1-5): KAGVTQTPRYLIKTRGQQVTLSCSPISGHRSVSWYQQTPGQGLQFLFEYFSETQRNKGNFPGRFSGRQFSNSRSEMNVSTLELGDSALYLCASSLGTTNSNQPQHFGDGTRLSIL.

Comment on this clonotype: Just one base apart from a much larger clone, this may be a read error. DNA for the CDR3: TGTGCCAGCAGCCAGGCGACAGGGGGCACAGATACGCAGTATTTT. It codes for CASSQATGGTDTQYF. The chain recombines TRBV7-9 with TRBJ2-3, with 8 bases aligning to TRBD1. J lost 1 base, V lost 5 bases, and 5 bases had no gene match. The CDR3 totals 15 residues. The germline gives CDR1 SEHNR, CDR2 FQNEAQ (reference sequence).

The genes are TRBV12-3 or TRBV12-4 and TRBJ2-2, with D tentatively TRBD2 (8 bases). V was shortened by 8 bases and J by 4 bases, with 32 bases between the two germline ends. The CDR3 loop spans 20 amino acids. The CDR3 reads CASGSLPPSGGGGITGELFF. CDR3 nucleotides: TGTGCCAGCGGAAGTCTCCCCCCCTCGGGAGGGGGCGGTATCACCGGGGAGCTGTTTTTT.

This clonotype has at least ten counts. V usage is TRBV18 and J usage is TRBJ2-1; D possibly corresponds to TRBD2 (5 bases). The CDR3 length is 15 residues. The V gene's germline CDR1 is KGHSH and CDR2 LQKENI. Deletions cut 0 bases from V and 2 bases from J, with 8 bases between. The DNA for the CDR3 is TGTGCCAGCTCACCACCTAGCGCCGCCTACAATGAGCAGTTCTTC. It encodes CASSPPSAAYNEQFF. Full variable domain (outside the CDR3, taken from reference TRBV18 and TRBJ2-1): NAGVMQNPRHLVRRRGQEARLRCSPMKGHSHVYWYRQLPEEGLKFMVYLQKENIIDESGMPKERFSAEFPKEGPSILRIQQVVRGDSAAYFCASSPPSAAYNEQFFGPGTRLTVL.

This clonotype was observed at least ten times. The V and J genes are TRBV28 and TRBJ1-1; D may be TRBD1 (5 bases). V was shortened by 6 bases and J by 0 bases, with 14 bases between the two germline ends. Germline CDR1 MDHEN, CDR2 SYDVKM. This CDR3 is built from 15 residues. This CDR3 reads CASRGFGQMNTEAFF. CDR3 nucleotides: TGTGCCAGCAGGGGTTTTGGACAAATGAACACTGAAGCTTTCTTT.

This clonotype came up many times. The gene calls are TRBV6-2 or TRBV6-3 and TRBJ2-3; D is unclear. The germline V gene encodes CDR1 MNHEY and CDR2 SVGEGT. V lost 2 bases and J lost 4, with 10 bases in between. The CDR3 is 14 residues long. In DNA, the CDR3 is TGTGCCAGCAGTTACCCGCTCTCCGCAGATACGCAGTATTTT. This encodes CASSYPLSADTQYF.

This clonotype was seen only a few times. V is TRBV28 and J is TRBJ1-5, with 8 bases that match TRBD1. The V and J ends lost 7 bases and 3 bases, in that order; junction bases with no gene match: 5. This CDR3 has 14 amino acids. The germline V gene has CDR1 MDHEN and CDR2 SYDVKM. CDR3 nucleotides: TGTGCCAGCATGGGACAGGCACTCAATCAGCCCCAGCATTTT. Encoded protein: CASMGQALNQPQHF.

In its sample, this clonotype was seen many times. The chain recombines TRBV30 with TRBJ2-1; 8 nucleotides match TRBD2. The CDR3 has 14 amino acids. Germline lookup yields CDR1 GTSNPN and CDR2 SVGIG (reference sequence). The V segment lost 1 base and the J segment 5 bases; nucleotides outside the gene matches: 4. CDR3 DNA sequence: TGTGCCTGGAGTGGAACGGGAGGGAACAATGAGCAGTTCTTC. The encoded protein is CAWSGTGGNNEQFF.

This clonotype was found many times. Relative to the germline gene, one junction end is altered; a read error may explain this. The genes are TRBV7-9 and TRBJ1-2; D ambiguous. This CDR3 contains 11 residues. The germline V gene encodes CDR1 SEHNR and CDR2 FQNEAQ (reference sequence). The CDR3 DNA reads TGTGCCAGCAGCTTAGATCCCGGGGTCCTCTTC. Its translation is CASSLDPGVLF.

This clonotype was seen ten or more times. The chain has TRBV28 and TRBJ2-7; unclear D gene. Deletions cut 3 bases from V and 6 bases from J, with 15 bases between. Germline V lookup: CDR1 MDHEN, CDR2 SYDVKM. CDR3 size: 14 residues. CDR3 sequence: CASSFQDSAIEQYF. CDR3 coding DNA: TGTGCCAGCAGTTTCCAAGACTCCGCTATCGAGCAGTACTTC.

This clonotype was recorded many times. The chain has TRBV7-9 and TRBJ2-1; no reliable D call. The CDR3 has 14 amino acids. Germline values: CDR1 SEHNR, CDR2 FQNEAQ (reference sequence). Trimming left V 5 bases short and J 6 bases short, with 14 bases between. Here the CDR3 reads CASSPVAALNEQFF. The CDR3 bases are TGTGCCAGCAGCCCAGTGGCAGCGCTCAATGAGCAGTTCTTC.

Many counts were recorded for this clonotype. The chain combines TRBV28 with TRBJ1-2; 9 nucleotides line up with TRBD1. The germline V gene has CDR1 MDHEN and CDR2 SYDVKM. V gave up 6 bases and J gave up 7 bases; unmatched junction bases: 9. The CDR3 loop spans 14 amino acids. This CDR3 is CASRRPQGALGYTF. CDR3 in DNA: TGTGCCAGCAGGAGACCACAGGGGGCCCTTGGCTACACCTTC.

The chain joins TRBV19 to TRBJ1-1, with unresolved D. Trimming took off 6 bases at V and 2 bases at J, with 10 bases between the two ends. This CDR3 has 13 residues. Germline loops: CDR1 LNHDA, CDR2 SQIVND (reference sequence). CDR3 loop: CASRPLENTEAFF. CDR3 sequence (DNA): TGTGCCAGTAGGCCTTTAGAAAACACTGAAGCTTTCTTT.

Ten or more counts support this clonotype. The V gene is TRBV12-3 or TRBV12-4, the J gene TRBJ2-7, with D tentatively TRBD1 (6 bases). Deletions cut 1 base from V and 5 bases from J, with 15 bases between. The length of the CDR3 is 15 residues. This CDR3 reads CASSLDGQYPNEQYF. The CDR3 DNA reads TGTGCCAGCAGTTTAGACGGACAGTATCCTAACGAGCAGTACTTC.

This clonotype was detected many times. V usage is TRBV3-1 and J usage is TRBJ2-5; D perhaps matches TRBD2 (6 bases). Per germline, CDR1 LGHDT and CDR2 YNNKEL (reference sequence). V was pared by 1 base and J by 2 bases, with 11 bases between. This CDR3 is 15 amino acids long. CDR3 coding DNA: TGTGCCAGCAGCCAAGTTTTCGGGAGTCAAGAGACCCAGTACTTC. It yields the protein CASSQVFGSQETQYF.

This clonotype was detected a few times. The CDR3 loop is CSVENRTSGGVGEQFF. Written as DNA, the CDR3 is TGCAGCGTTGAAAACCGGACTAGCGGGGGAGTTGGGGAGCAGTTCTTC. The chain recombines TRBV29-1 with TRBJ2-1; 13 nucleotides line up with TRBD2. With V trimmed by 2 bases and J by 10 bases, 11 bases remained unmatched. Germline CDR1 and CDR2: SQVTM and ANQGSEA. The CDR3 runs 16 residues.

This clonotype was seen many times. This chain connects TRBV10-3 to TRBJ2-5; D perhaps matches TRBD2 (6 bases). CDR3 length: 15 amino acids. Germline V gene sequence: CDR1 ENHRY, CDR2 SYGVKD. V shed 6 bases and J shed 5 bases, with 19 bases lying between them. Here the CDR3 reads CAIREGPGGGETQYF. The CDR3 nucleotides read TGTGCCATCAGGGAGGGGCCCGGGGGTGGGGAGACCCAGTACTTC.

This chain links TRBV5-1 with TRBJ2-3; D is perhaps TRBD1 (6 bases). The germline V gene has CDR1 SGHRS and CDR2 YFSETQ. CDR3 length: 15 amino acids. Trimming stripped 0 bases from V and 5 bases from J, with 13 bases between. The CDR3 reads CASSLVGAGEDTQYF. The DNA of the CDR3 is TGCGCCAGCAGCTTGGTGGGGGCTGGGGAAGATACGCAGTATTTT.

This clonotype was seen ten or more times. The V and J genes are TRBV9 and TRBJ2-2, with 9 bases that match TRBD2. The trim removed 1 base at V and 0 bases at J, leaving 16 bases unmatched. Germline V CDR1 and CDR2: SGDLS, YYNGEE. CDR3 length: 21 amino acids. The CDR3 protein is CASSVRSGLALSFANTGELFF. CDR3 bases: TGTGCCAGCAGCGTACGATCTGGACTAGCGTTGTCTTTCGCGAACACCGGGGAGCTGTTTTTT. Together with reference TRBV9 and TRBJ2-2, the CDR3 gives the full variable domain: DSGVTQTPKHLITATGQRVTLRCSPRSGDLSVYWYQQSLDQGLQFLIQYYNGEERAKGNILERFSAQQFPDLHSELNLSSLELGDSALYFCASSVRSGLALSFANTGELFFGEGSRLTVL.

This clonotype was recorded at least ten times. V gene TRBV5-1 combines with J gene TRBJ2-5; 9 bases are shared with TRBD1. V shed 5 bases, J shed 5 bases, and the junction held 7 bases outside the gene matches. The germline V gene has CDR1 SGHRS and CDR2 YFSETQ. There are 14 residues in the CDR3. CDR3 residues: CASRPGTGRETQYF. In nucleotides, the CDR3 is TGCGCCAGCAGGCCCGGGACAGGGCGGGAGACCCAGTACTTC.

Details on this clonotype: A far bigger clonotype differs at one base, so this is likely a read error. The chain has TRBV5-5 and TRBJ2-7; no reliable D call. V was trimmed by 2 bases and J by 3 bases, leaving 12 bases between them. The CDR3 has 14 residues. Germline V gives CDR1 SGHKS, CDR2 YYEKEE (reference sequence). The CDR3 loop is CASSLDNGGYEQYF. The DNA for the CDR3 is TGTGCCAGCAGCTTAGATAACGGTGGCTACGAGCAGTACTTC.

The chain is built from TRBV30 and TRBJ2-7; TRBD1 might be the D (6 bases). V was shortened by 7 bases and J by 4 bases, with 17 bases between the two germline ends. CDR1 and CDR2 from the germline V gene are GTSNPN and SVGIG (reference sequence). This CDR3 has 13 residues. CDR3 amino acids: CAFNQGFSYEQYF. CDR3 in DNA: TGTGCCTTTAACCAGGGGTTCAGTTACGAGCAGTACTTC.

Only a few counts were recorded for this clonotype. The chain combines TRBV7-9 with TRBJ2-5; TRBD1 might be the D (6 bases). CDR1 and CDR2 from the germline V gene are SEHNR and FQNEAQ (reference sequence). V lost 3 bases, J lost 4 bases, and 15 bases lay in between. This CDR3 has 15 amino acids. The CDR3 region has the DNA TGTGCCAGCAGCTTTCCACAGGGAGTCGGAGAGACCCAGTACTTC. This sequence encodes CASSFPQGVGETQYF.

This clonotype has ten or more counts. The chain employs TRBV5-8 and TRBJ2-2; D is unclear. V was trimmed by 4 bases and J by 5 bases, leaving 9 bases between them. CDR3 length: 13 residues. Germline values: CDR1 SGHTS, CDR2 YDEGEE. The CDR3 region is CASSRVATGELFF. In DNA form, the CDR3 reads TGTGCCAGCAGCCGCGTGGCGACCGGGGAGCTGTTTTTT.

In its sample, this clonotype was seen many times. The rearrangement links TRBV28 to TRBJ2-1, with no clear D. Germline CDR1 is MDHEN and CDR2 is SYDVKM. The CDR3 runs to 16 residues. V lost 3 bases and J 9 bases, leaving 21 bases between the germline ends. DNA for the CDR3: TGTGCCAGCAGTTTTCTCGGCGATAGGCTTTTCGGTGAGCAGTTCTTC. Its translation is CASSFLGDRLFGEQFF.

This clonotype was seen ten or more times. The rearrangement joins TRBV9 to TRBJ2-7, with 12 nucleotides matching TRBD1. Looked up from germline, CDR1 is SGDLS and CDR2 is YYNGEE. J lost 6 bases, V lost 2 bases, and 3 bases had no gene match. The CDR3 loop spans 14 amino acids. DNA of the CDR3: TGTGCCAGCAGCGTGGGGACAGGGGGCTTCGAGCAGTACTTC. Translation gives CASSVGTGGFEQYF.

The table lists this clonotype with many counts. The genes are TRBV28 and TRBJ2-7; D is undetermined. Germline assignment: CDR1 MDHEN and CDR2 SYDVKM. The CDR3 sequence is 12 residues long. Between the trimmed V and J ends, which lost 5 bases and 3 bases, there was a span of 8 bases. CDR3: CASSPPHYEQYF. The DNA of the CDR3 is TGTGCCAGCAGTCCCCCCCACTACGAGCAGTACTTC. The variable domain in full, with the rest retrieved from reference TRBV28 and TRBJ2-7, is DVKVTQSSRYLVKRTGEKVFLECVQDMDHENMFWYRQDPGLGLRLIYFSYDVKMKEKGDIPEGYSVSREKKERFSLILESASTNQTSMYLCASSPPHYEQYFGPGTRLTVT.